The 2 T cell receptor beta chains in this list originate from one sample, sequenced in a study of beta chain features in type 1 diabetes. For these TCRs, the target antigens are not known. Findings and limits, study-wide: All four CD4+ subsets from Type 1 diabetes patients carried moderately but significantly shorter TCRB CDR3s.

Expressed TCRB transcripts got sequenced, as all isolated RNA was reverse transcribed. Libraries were prepared by immunoSEQ multiplex PCR; TCRdb keeps only in-frame clonotypes and omits some of them. The repertoire holds about 280,000 clones, with over 12% as singletons. The sample was naive CD4+ T cells from blood. Receptor source: a man aged 18 to 29 with type 1 diabetes.

In this sample, this clone turned up a few times. The CDR3 loop is CASSFILAGGTPTQYF. As DNA, the CDR3 is TGTGCCAGCAGTTTTATCCTAGCGGGAGGCACCCCCACGCAGTATTTT. This chain connects TRBV28 to TRBJ2-3, with 11 bases identical to TRBD2. The CDR3 is 16 amino acids. Looked up from germline, CDR1 is MDHEN and CDR2 is SYDVKM. The trim removed 3 bases at V and 9 bases at J, leaving 11 bases unmatched.

This clone was found a few times. The chain couples TRBV5-4 to TRBJ2-3; the D is unclear. The V gene lost 4 bases and the J gene lost 5 bases, with 11 bases spanning the gap. Germline CDR1 SGHNT, CDR2 YYREEE (reference sequence). CDR3 length: 13 amino acids. As DNA, the CDR3 is TGTGCCAGCAGCAGTAAAAGCGAAGATACGCAGTATTTT. It encodes CASSSKSEDTQYF.